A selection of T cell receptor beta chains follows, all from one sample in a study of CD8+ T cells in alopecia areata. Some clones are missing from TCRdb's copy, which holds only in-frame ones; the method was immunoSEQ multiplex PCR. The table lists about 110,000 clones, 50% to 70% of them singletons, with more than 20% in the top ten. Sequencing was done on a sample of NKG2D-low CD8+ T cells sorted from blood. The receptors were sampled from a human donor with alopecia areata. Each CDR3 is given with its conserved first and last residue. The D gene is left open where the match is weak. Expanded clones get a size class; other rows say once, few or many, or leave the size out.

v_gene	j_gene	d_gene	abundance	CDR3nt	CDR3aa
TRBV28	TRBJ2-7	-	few	TGTGCCAGCAGTTTTGGGGGCGAGCAGTACTTC	CASSFGGEQYF
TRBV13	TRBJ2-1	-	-	TGTGCCAGCAGCTTGAACGAGCGCGTCAACTACAATGAGCAGTTCTTC	CASSLNERVNYNEQFF
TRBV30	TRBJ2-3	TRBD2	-	TGTGCCTGGAGCCCGACTAGCGGGAGTAAGGTGGTGGCCACAGATACGCAGTATTTT	CAWSPTSGSKVVATDTQYF
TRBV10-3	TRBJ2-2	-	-	TGTGCCATCAGTGAGTCGGAGACAGTGGGTACCGGGGAGCTGTTTTTT	CAISESETVGTGELFF
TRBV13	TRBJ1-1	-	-	TGTGCCAGCAGCACGTTCGGGACCGAGGGATCCGAAGCTTTCTTT	CASSTFGTEGSEAFF
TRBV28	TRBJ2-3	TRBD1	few	TGTGCCAGCAGTCCGGGACAGGGCCCAGATACGCAGTATTTT	CASSPGQGPDTQYF
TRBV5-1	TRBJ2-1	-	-	TGCGCCAGCAGCTTGTTCGGTGCTGAGCAGTTCTTC	CASSLFGAEQFF
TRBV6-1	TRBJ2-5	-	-	TGTGCCAGCGATGTCAGGGGCGAGACCCAGTACTTC	CASDVRGETQYF
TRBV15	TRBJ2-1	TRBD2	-	TGTGCCACCAGTGGAGAGACCGGACTAGCGGTTAATGAGCAGTTCTTC	CATSGETGLAVNEQFF
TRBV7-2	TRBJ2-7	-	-	TGTGCCAGCAGCTTAACGGCCAGTTCTCGGGGCGAGCAGTACTTC	CASSLTASSRGEQYF
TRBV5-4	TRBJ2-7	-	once	TGTGCCAGCAGCTTCAGGCTTACCACCTACGAGCAGTACTTC	CASSFRLTTYEQYF
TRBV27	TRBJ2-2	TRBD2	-	TGTGCCAGCCGTTCGGGGGGCGGGGAGCTGTTTTTT	CASRSGGGELFF
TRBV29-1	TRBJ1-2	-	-	TGCAGCGTTGATATGCATGAGACTAACTATGGCTACACCTTC	CSVDMHETNYGYTF
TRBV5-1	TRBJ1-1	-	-	TGCGCCAGCAGCTTGGAAGGGGCCGAAGCTTTCTTT	CASSLEGAEAFF
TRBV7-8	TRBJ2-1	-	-	TGTGCCAGCAGCCAAACGTTGGGGGAGGTGTACAATGAGCAGTTCTTC	CASSQTLGEVYNEQFF
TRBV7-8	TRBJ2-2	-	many	TGTGCCAACCCTCACAGGGTTACCGGGGAGCTGTTTTTT	CANPHRVTGELFF
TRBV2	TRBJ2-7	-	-	TGTGCCAGATCCCTTGACGGCAGGGTGGGAGACTTC	CARSLDGRVGDF
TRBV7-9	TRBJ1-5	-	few	TGTGCCAGCAGCTCTAAAACGAGCAATCAGCCCCAGCATTTT	CASSSKTSNQPQHF
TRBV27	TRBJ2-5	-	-	TGTGCCAGCAGGGTAGACGCCGCGCTCCCACCAGAGACCCAGTACTTC	CASRVDAALPPETQYF
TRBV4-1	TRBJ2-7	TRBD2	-	TGCGCCAGCAGCCCTACGAGCGGGGGGCTCTACGAGCAGTACTTC	CASSPTSGGLYEQYF
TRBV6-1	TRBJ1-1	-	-	TGTGCCAGCATCACCAGAAGACAGGCTGAAGCTTTCTTT	CASITRRQAEAFF
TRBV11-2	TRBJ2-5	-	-	TGTGCCAGCAGCTTAGATCTGTCAGGAGAGGAGACCCAGTACTTC	CASSLDLSGEETQYF
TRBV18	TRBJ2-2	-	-	TGTGCCAGCTCACGATCGAAGCCGGGACACCGGAACACCGGGGAGCTGTTTTTT	CASSRSKPGHRNTGELFF